This T cell receptor (beta chain) was identified during a study of naive and memory T cell subsets. Study-level points and caveats: This RNA-based method may be sensitive to activation-related transcript changes.

This clonotype counts as large. Its antigen is as yet unknown. Amplification of ligated cDNA took four PCR rounds with SP2 and nested alpha and beta constant primers. Alpha and beta constant region primers primed reverse transcription for blood and skin samples. TCRdb reprocessed the UMI-ligation and nested PCR reads with MiXCR, giving one entry per CDR3 protein. In the table there are some 670 distinct CDR3 sequences, roughly 5% of which are singletons. The library had UMIs added by 3' ligation of an oligonucleotide to TCR cDNA. Germline-derived CDR1 and CDR2 are KGHSH and LQKENI. The CDR3 spans 17 residues. V was shortened by 3 bases and J by 0 bases, with 18 bases between the two germline ends.

The receptor was derived from an adult in good health. V usage is TRBV18 and J usage is TRBJ2-7; perhaps TRBD2 as D (6 bases). The material was skin, obtained from a tuberculin skin test site or a saline-injected site (not recorded which). The CDR3 nucleotides read TGTGCCAGCTCACCGACGCTGCGGGAAACCCCCTCCTACGAGCAGTACTTC. The encoded protein is CASSPTLRETPSYEQYF.